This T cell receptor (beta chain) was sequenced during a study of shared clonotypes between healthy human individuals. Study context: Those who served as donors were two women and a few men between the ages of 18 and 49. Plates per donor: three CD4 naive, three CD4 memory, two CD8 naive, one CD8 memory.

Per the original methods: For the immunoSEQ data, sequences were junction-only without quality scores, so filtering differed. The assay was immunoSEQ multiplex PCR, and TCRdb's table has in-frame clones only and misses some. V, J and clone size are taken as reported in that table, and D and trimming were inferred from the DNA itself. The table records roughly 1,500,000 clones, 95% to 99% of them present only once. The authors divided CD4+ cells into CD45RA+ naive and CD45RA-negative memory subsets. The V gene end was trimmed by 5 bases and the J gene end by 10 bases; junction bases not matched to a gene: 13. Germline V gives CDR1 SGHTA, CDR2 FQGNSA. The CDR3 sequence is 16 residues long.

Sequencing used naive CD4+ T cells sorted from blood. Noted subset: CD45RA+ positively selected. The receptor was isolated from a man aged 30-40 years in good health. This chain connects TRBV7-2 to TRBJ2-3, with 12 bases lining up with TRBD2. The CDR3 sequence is CASSPRKTSGSLSQYF. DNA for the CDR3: TGTGCCAGCAGCCCCCGCAAGACTAGCGGGAGCCTTTCGCAGTATTTT.